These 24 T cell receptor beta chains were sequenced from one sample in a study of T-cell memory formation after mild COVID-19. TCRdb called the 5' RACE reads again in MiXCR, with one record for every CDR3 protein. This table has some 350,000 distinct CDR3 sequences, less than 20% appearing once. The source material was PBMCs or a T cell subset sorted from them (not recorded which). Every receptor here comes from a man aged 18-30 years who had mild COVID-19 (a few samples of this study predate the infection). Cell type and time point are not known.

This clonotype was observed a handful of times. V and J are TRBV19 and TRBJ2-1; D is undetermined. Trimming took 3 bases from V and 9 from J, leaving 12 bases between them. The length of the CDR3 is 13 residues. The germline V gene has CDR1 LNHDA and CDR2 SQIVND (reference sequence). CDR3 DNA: TGTGCCAGTAGTATTCAAGGGTCCACTGAGCAGTTCTTC. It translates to CASSIQGSTEQFF. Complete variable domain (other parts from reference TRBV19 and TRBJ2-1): DGGITQSPKYLFRKEGQNVTLSCEQNLNHDAMYWYRQDPGQGLRLIYYSQIVNDFQKGDIAEGYSVSREKKESFPLTVTSAQKNPTAFYLCASSIQGSTEQFFGPGTRLTVL.

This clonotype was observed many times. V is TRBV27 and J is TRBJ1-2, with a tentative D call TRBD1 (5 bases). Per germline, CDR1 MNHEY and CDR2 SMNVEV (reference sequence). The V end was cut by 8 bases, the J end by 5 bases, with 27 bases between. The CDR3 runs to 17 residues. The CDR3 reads CASLGRGLGEGIYGYTF. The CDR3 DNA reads TGTGCCAGCCTCGGACGAGGGTTGGGAGAGGGGATATATGGCTACACCTTC.

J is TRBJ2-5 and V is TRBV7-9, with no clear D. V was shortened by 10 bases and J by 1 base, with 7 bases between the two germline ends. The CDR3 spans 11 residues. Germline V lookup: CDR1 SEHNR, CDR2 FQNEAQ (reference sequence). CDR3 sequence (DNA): TGTGCCACCTTAGGCCAAGAGACCCAGTACTTC. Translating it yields CATLGQETQYF.

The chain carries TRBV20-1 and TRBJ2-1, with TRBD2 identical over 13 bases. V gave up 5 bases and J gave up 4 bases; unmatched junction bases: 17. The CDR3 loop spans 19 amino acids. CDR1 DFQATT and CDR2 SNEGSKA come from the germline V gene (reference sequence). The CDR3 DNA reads TGCAGTGCTCTAATTGGTGGGACTAGCGGGGCGGCGGCTTACAATGAGCAGTTCTTC. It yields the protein CSALIGGTSGAAAYNEQFF.

This CDR3 is CASSQVGVDGYTF. In DNA, the CDR3 is TGCGCCAGCAGCCAAGTAGGAGTAGATGGCTACACCTTC. The rearrangement joins TRBV4-3 to TRBJ1-2; no definite D call. Per germline, CDR1 LGHNA and CDR2 YSLEER. The germline V and J ends were trimmed by 1 base and 6 bases, with 9 bases remaining between them. The CDR3 covers 13 residues.

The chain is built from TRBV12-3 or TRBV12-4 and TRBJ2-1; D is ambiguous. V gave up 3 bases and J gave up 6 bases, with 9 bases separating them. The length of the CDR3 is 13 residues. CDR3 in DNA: TGTGCCAGCAGTTTGTCGAGTCTCAATGAGCAGTTCTTC. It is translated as CASSLSSLNEQFF.

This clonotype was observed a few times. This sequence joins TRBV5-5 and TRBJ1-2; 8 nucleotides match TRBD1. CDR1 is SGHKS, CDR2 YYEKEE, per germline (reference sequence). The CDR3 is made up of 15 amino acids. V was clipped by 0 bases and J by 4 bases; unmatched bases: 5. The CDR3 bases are TGTGCCAGCAGCTTGGTCGCAACAGGGGGCTATGGCTACACCTTC. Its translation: CASSLVATGGYGYTF.

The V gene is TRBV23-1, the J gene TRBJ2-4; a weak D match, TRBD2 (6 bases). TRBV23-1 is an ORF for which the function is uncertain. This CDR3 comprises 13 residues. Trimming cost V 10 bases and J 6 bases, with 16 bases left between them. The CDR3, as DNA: TGCGCCACCCAAAGGCGGGGTGCAAACATTCAGTACTTC. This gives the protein CATQRRGANIQYF.

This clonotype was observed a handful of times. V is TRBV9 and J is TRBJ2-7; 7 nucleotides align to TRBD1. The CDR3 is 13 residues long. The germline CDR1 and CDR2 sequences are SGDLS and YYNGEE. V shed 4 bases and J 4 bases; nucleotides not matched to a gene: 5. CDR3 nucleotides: TGTGCCAGCAGCAAGAGACAGGGTTACGAGCAGTACGTC. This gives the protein CASSKRQGYEQYV.

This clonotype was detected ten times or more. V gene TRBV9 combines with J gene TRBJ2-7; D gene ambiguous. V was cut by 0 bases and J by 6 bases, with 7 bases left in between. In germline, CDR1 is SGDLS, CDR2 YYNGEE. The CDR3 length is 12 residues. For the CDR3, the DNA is TGTGCCAGCAGCGTAGCTTTGGGCGAGCAGTACTTC. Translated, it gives CASSVALGEQYF.

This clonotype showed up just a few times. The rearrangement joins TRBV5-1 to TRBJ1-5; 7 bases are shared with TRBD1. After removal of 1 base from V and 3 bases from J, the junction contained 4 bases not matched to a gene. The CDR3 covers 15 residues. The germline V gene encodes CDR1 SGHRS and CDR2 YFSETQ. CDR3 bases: TGCGCCAGCAGCTTGACAGGGGACCCCAATCAGCCCCAGCATTTT. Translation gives CASSLTGDPNQPQHF.

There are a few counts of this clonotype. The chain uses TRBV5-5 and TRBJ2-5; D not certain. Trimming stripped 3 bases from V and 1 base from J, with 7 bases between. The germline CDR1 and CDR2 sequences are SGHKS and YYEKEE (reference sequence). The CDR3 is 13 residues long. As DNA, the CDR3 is TGTGCCAGCAGCTACCGGACCCAAGAGACCCAGTACTTC. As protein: CASSYRTQETQYF.

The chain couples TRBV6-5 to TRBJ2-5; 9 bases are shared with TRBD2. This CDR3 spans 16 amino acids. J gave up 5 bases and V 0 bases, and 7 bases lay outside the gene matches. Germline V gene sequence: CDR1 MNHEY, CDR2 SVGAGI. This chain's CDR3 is CASSYSPAGGRETQYF. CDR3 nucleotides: TGTGCCAGCAGTTACTCCCCCGCGGGGGGGCGGGAGACCCAGTACTTC.

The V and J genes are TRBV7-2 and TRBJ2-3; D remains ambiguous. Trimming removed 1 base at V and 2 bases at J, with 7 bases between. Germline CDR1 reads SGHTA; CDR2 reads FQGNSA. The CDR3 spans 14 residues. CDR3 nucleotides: TGTGCCAGCAGCTTAGAACCGTACACAGATACGCAGTATTTT. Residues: CASSLEPYTDTQYF. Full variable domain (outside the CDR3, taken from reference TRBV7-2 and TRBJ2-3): GAGVSQSPSNKVTEKGKDVELRCDPISGHTALYWYRQSLGQGLEFLIYFQGNSAPDKSGLPSDRFSAERTGGSVSTLTIQRTQQEDSAVYLCASSLEPYTDTQYFGPGTRLTVL.

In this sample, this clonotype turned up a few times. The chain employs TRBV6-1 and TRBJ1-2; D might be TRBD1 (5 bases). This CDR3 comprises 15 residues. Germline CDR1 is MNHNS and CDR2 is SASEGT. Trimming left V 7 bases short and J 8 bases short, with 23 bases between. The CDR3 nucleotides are TGTGCCAGCATGCGGGGCAGGGATCTTGTAGGCGGCTACACCTTC. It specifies CASMRGRDLVGGYTF.

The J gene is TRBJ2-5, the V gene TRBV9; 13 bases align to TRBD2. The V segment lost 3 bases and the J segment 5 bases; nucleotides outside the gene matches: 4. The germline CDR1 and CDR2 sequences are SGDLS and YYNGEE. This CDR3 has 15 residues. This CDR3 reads CASSGTSGGAETQYF. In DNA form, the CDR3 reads TGTGCCAGCAGCGGAACTAGCGGGGGGGCGGAGACCCAGTACTTC.

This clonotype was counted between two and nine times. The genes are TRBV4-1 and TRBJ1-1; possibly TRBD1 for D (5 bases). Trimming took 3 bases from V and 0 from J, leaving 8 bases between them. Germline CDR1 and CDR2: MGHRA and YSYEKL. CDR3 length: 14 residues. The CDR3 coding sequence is TGCGCCAGCAGCCATAGGGGCCTGAACACTGAAGCTTTCTTT. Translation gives CASSHRGLNTEAFF.

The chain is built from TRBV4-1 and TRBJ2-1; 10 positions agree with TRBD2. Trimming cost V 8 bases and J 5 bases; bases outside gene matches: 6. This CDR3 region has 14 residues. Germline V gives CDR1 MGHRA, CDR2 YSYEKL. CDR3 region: CASSTAGGNNEQFF. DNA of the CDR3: TGCGCCAGCTCGACAGCGGGGGGGAACAATGAGCAGTTCTTC.

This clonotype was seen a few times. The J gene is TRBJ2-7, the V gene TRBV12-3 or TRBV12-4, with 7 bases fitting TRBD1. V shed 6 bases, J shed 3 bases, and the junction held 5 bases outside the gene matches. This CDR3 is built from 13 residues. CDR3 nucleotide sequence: TGTGCCAGCAGCTCGACAGGGAACTACGAGCAGTACTTC. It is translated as CASSSTGNYEQYF.

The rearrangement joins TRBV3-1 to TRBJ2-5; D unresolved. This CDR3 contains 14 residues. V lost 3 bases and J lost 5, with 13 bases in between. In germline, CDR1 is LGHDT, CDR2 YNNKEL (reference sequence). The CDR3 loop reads CASSHSPLRETQYF. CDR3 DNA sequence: TGTGCCAGCAGCCACTCGCCTTTGAGGGAGACCCAGTACTTC.

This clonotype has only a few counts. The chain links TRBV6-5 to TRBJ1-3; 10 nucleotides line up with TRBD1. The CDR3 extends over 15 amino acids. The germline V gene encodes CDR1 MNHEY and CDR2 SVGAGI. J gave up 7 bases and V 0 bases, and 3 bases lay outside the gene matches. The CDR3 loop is CASSYSLGQGNTIYF. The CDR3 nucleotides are TGTGCCAGCAGTTACTCTCTGGGACAGGGGAACACCATATATTTT.

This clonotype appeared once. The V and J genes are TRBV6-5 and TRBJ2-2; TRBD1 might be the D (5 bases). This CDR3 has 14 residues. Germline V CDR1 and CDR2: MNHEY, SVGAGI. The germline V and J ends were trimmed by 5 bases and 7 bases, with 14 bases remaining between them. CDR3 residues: CASSNQGQNGELFF. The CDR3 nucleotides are TGTGCCAGCAGTAACCAGGGTCAAAACGGGGAGCTGTTTTTT.

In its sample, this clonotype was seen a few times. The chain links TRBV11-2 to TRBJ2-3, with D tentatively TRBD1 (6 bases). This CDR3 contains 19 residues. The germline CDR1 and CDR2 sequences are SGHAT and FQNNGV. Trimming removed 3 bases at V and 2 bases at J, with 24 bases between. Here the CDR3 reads CASSFPEQGGRAYTDTQYF. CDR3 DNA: TGTGCCAGCAGCTTCCCCGAGCAAGGGGGTCGCGCATACACAGATACGCAGTATTTT.

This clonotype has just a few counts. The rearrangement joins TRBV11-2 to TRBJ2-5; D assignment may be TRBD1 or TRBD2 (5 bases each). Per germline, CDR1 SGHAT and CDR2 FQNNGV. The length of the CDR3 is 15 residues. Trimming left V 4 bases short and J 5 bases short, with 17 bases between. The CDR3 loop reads CASSSLLAEGETQYF. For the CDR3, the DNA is TGTGCCAGCAGCTCCCTCCTGGCTGAGGGGGAGACCCAGTACTTC.